The text below deals with one T cell receptor beta chain. Seattle researchers signed up patients amid active infection and tracked them longitudinally. This sample is part of a study of blood T cell repertoires in COVID-19. The wider study: The United States, Italy and Spain provided the acute and convalescent COVID-19 samples. Nucleic acid was either cDNA or gDNA, and it came from T cells, B-cell-depleted T cells, or PBMCs.

CDR3 length: 12 amino acids. Authors' data handling: Amplification with reference gene primers provided the estimates of nucleated cell counts. Libraries were prepared by immunoSEQ multiplex PCR; TCRdb keeps only in-frame clonotypes and omits some of them. V, J and clone size are those of that table, while D and trimming were read from the DNA. The profile covers about 500,000 clones, with approximately 91% appearing a single time and less than 9% taken by the ten largest. The TCR sequence derives from a woman in her fifties or sixties with COVID-19, enrolled during active disease. The sample consisted of peripheral blood. The rearrangement uses TRBV7-5 and TRBJ2-5; the tabulated D call, TRBD2, remains unverified against the DNA. TRBV7-5 is a pseudogene segment. CDR3 protein: CASTRRGETQYF. CDR3 nucleotides: TGTGCCAGCACCCGCCGCGGGGAGACCCAGTACTTC.